The clone carrying this T cell receptor (beta chain) was seen just once. Its target is not known. Generated by immunoSEQ multiplex PCR, the TCRdb table keeps only in-frame clones and is missing some. Here the sample spans 15,000 to 20,000 clones, 81% being singletons. The record originates from a study of cytotoxic CD8 clonotypes in ibrutinib-treated CLL. The overall study: Outcomes included around 24 partial and 2 complete responses; after median roughly six years, roughly 14 stayed remitted and roughly twelve progressed. Points from the study as a whole: Sustained-remission and progressing patients had different sampling times. A rise in clonality was seen at ibrutinib response, and a fall back toward baseline was seen at progression. Starting clonality was above that of age-matched healthy donors and tracked circulating CD8+ T-cell counts.

The CDR3 runs to 12 residues. V shed 1 base and J shed 15 bases, with 10 bases lying between them. The germline V gene encodes CDR1 MNHNS and CDR2 SASEGT. The sequencing here drew on PBMCs, taken before ibrutinib treatment. This sequence was found in a human donor with chronic lymphocytic leukemia. The chain carries TRBV6-1 and TRBJ1-6; unclear D gene. As DNA, the CDR3 is TGTGCCAGCAGTGAAGTGGGGTTTCACCTCCACTTT. This sequence encodes CASSEVGFHLHF.